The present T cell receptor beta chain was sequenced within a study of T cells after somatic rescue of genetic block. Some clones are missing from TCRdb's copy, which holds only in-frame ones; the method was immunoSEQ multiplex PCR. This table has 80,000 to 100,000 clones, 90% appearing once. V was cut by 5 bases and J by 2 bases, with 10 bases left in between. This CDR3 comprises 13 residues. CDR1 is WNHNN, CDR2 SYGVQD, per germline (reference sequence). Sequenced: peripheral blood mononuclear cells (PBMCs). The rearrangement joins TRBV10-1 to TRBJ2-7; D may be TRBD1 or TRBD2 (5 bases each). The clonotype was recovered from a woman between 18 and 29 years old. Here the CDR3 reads CASSFMGAYEQYF. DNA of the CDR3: TGCGCCAGCAGTTTCATGGGGGCCTACGAGCAGTACTTC.